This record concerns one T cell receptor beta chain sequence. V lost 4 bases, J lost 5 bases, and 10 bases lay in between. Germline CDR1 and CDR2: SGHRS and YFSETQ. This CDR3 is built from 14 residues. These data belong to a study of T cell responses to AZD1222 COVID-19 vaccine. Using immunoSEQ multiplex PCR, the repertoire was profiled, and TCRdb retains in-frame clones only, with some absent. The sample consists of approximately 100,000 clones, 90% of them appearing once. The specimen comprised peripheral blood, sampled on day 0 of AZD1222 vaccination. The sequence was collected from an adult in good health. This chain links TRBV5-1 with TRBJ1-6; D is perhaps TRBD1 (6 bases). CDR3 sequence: CASSMWGHNSPLHF. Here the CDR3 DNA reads TGCGCCAGCAGCATGTGGGGGCATAATTCACCCCTCCACTTT.